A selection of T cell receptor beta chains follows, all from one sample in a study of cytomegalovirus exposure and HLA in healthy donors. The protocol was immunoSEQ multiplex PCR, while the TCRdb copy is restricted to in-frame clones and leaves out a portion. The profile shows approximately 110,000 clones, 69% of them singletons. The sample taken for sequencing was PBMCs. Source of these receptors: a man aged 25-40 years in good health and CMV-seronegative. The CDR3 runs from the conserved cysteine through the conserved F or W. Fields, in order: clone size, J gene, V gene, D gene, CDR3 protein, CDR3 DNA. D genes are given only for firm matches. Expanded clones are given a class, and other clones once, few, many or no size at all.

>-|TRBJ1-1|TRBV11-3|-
CASSLVARMNTEAFF
TGTGCCAGCAGCTTAGTGGCCCGTATGAACACTGAAGCTTTCTTT
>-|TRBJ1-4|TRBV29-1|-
CSVVGPTNEKLFF
TGCAGCGTTGTTGGCCCAACTAATGAAAAACTGTTTTTT
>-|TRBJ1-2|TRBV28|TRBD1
CASSSTGGDYGYTF
TGTGCCAGCAGCTCGACAGGGGGGGACTATGGCTACACCTTC
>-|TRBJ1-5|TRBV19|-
CASKPGGNQPQHF
TGTGCCAGTAAGCCAGGGGGCAATCAGCCCCAGCATTTT
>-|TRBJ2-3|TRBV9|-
CASSGAPATAQDTQYF
TGTGCCAGCAGCGGGGCCCCGGCGACCGCTCAAGATACGCAGTATTTT
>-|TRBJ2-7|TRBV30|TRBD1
CAWSGEVGTASYEQYF
TGTGCCTGGAGTGGTGAAGTGGGGACAGCTTCCTACGAGCAGTACTTC
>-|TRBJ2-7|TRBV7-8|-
CASSLGGASYEQYF
TGTGCCAGCAGCTTAGGGGGCGCTTCCTACGAGCAGTACTTC
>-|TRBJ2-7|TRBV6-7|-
CASTRQATHEQHF
TGTGCCAGCACCAGACAGGCTACCCACGAGCAGCACTTC
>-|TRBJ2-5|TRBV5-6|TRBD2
CASRGGMEETQYF
TGTGCCAGCAGGGGGGGGATGGAAGAGACCCAGTACTTC
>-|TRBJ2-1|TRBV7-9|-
CSSSPRGGVSYNEQFF
TGTTCCAGCAGCCCGAGGGGGGGCGTCTCCTACAATGAGCAGTTCTTC
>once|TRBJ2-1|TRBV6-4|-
CASSSYPGNEQFF
TGTGCCAGCAGTTCTTACCCGGGAAATGAGCAGTTCTTC
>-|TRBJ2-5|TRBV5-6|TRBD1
CASTRGTGGAQETQYF
TGTGCCAGCACCAGGGGGACAGGGGGCGCACAGGAGACCCAGTACTTC
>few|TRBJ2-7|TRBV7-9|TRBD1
CASSLASQGAYEQYF
TGTGCCAGCAGCTTAGCCTCCCAGGGGGCTTACGAGCAGTACTTC
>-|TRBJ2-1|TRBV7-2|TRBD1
CASSLPQGAISNEQFF
TGTGCCAGCAGCTTACCACAGGGGGCGATCAGCAATGAGCAGTTCTTC
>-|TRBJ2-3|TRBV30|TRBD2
CAWSVWGASGRSDTQYF
TGTGCCTGGAGTGTATGGGGCGCTAGCGGGAGATCGGATACGCAGTATTTT
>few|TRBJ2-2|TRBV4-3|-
CASSQESRETGELFF
TGCGCCAGCAGCCAAGAATCCCGCGAGACCGGGGAGCTGTTTTTT
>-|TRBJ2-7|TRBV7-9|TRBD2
CASSLTLAGGSEQYF
TGTGCCAGCAGCTTAACCCTAGCGGGAGGCTCCGAGCAGTACTTC
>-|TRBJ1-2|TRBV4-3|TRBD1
CASSQGRDRGYGYTF
TGCGCCAGCAGCCAGGGCCGGGACAGGGGATATGGCTACACCTTC
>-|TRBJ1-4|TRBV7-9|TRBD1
CASSRQGSVVEKLFF
TGTGCCAGCAGCCGACAGGGAAGTGTGGTTGAAAAACTGTTTTTT
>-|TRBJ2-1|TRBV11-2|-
CASSLGSGTYNEQFF
TGTGCCAGCAGCTTAGGTTCAGGTACCTACAATGAGCAGTTCTTC
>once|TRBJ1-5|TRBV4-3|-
CASRPRGSNQPQHF
TGCGCCAGCAGACCCCGGGGGAGCAATCAGCCCCAGCATTTT
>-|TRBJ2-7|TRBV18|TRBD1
CASSQSGTGAYGQYF
TGTGCCAGCTCACAATCCGGGACAGGGGCCTACGGGCAGTACTTC
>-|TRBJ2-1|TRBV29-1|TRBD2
CSVVGLVFDEQFF
TGCAGCGTTGTAGGACTAGTCTTCGATGAGCAGTTCTTC
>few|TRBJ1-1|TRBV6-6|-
CASSYSERPSF
TGTGCCAGCAGTTACTCAGAGCGGCCTTCTTTT
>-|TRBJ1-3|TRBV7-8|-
CASSAGRLSGNTIYF
TGTGCCAGCAGCGCGGGACGGCTCTCTGGAAACACCATATATTTT
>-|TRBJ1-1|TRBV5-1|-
CASSFAGGENTEAFF
TGCGCCAGCAGCTTTGCCGGAGGGGAGAACACTGAAGCTTTCTTT
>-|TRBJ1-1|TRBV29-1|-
CSVGSRELNTEAFF
TGCAGCGTTGGAAGTCGGGAGCTGAACACTGAAGCTTTCTTT
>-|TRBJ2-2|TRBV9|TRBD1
CASSPPGQGTAGELFF
TGTGCCAGCAGCCCACCGGGACAGGGTACCGCCGGGGAGCTGTTTTTT
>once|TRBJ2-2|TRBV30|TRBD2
CASQSGSRAGELFF
TGTGCCAGTCAGAGCGGGAGTAGGGCCGGGGAGCTGTTTTTT
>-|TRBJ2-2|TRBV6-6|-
CASCTATGELFF
TGTGCCAGCTGTACAGCCACCGGGGAGCTGTTTTTT
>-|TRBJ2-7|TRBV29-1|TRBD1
CSTRDRGIHEQYF
TGCAGCACGCGGGACAGGGGAATTCACGAGCAGTACTTC
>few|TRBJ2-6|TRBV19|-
CASSIVSSGANVLTF
TGTGCCAGTAGTATAGTCAGCTCTGGGGCCAACGTCCTGACTTTC
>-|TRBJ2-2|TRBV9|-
CASSVDLWGGTTGELFF
TGTGCCAGCAGCGTAGATTTATGGGGCGGGACCACCGGGGAGCTGTTTTTT
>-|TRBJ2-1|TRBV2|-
CASSERGSRTKGDEQFF
TGTGCCAGCAGTGAAAGGGGGTCCCGGACCAAGGGCGATGAGCAGTTCTTC
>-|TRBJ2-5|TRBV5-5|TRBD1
CASSSSDRGAWVETQYF
TGTGCCAGCAGCTCTTCCGACAGGGGCGCGTGGGTCGAGACCCAGTACTTC
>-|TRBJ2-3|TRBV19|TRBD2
CASSIEKFGVAGDTQYF
TGTGCCAGTAGTATAGAGAAGTTTGGGGTAGCGGGAGATACGCAGTATTTT
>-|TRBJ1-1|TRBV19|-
CASSIRGVVGTEAFF
TGTGCCAGTAGTATACGCGGGGTAGTAGGGACTGAAGCTTTCTTT
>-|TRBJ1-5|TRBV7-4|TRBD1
CASSLAKAGGDQPQHF
TGTGCCAGCAGCTTAGCAAAGGCAGGGGGCGATCAGCCCCAGCATTTT
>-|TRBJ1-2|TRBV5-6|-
CASSLYSFTNYGYTF
TGTGCCAGCAGCTTGTACTCTTTCACGAACTATGGCTACACCTTC
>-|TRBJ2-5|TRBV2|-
CASSQQETQYF
TGTGCCAGCAGTCAGCAAGAGACCCAGTACTTC
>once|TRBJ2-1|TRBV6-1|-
CASSSGTRPTNEQFF
TGTGCCAGCAGTTCCGGGACACGACCTACCAATGAGCAGTTCTTC